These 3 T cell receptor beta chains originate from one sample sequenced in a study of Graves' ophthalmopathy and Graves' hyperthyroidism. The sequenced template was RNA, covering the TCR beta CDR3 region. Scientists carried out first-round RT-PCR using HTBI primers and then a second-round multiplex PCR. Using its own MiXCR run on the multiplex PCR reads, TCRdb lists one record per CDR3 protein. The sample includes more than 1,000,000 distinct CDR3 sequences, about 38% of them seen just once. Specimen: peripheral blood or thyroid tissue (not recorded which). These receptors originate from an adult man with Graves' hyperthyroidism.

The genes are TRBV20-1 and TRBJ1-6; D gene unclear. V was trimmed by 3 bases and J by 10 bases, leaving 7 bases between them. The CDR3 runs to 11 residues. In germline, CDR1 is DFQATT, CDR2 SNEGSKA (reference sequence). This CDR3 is CSASSGSPLHF. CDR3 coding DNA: TGCAGTGCTAGTTCGGGATCACCCCTCCACTTT.

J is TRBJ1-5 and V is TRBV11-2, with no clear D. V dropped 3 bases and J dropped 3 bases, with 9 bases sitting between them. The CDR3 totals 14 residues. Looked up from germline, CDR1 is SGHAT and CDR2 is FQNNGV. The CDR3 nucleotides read TGTGCCAGCAGCTTGGAGCCAGACAATCAGCCCCAGCATTTT. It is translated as CASSLEPDNQPQHF.

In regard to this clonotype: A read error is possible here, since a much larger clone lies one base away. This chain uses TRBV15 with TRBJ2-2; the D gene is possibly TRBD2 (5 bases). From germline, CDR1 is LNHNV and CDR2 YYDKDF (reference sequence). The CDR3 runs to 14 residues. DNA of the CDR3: TGTGCCGCCAGCCGTCCGGGGTTGACCGGGGAGCTGTTTTTT. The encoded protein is CAASRPGLTGELFF. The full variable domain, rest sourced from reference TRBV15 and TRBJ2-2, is DAMVIQNPRYQVTQFGKPVTLSCSQTLNHNVMYWYQQKSSQAPKLLFHYYDKDFNNEADTPDNFQSRRPNTSFCFLDIRSPGLGDTAMYLCAASRPGLTGELFFGEGSRLTVL.